This TCR beta chain was recorded in a study of T cell repertoires in cytomegalovirus infection. Notes on the study in general: There were carriers of CMV plus the relevant HLA, and cumulative public TCR beta family frequency identified them. In two of eight donors, the top clonotype was HLA-C-restricted CMV-specific.

TCRdb fed the reads into MiXCR, producing one record per CDR3 protein. The data hold 680,000 or so distinct CDR3 sequences, with under 40% observed a single time. This clonotype was observed a few times. Its target is not known. Germline V gives CDR1 LGHNA, CDR2 YNFKEQ. The CDR3 loop spans 13 amino acids. Trimming cost V 3 bases and J 8 bases, with 11 bases left between them. V usage is TRBV4-2 and J usage is TRBJ2-1; D is possibly TRBD1 or TRBD2 (5 bases each). This clonotype was obtained from a human donor in good health (CMV status not recorded). Some clones in this sample may be carry-over from other donors' samples. Source material: PBMCs. The CDR3 DNA is TGTGCCAGCAGCCACCAAGGGACCTATGAGCAGTTCTTC. This codes for CASSHQGTYEQFF.